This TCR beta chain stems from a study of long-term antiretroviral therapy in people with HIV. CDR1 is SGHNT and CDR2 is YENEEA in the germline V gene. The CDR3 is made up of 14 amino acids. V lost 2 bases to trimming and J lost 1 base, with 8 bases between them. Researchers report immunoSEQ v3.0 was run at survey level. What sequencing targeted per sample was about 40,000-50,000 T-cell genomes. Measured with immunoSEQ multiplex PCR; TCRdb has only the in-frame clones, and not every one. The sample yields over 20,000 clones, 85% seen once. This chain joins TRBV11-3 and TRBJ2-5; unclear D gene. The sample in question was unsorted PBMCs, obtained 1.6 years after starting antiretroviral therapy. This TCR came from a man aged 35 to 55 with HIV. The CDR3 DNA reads TGTGCCAGCAGCTTACCGGGCCCCCAAGAGACCCAGTACTTC. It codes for CASSLPGPQETQYF.